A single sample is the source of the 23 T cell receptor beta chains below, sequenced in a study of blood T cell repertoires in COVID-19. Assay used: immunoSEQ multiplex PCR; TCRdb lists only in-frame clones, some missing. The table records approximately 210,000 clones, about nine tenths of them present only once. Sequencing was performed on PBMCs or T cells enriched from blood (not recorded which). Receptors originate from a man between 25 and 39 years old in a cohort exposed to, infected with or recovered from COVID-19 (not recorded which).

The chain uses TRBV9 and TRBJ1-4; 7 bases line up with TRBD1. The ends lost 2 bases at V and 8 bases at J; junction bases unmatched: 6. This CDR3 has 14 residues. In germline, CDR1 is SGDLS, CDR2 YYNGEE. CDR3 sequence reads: CASSVTGRGEKLFF. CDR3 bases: TGTGCCAGCAGCGTGACAGGGCGGGGCGAAAAACTGTTTTTT.

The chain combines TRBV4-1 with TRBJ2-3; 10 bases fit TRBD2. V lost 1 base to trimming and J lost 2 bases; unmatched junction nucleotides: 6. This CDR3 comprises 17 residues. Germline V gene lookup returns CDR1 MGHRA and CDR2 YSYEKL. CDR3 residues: CASSQVPAGGDTDTQYF. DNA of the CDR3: TGCGCCAGCAGCCAAGTCCCAGCGGGAGGGGACACAGATACGCAGTATTTT.

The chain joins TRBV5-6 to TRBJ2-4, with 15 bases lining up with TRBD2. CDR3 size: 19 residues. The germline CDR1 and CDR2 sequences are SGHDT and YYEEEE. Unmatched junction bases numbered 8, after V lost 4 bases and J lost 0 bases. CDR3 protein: CASSRGLAGGRVAKNIQYF. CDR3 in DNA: TGTGCCAGCAGCCGGGGACTAGCGGGAGGAAGGGTAGCCAAAAACATTCAGTACTTC.

CDR3 nucleotides: TGTGCCAGCAGTCTCCCCGGACAGGCCGGGCAGCCCCAGCATTTT. Residues: CASSLPGQAGQPQHF. V usage is TRBV6-2 or TRBV6-3 and J usage is TRBJ1-5, with 7 bases matching TRBD1. The CDR3 contains 15 residues. The junction had 11 bases not matched to a gene; V was cut back by 5 bases and J by 7 bases. CDR1 and CDR2 from the germline V gene are MNHEY and SVGEGT.

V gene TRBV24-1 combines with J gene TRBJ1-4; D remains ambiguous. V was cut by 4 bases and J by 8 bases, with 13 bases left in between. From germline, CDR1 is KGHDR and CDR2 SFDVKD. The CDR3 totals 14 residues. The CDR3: CATSEGGGKEKLFF. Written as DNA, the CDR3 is TGTGCCACCAGTGAGGGTGGCGGAAAAGAAAAACTGTTTTTT.

The CDR3 loop reads CASWTGGTGNTIYF. CDR3 sequence (DNA): TGTGCCAGTTGGACAGGGGGCACCGGAAACACCATATATTTT. The rearrangement uses TRBV28 and TRBJ1-3, with 11 bases lining up with TRBD1. Looked up from germline, CDR1 is MDHEN and CDR2 is SYDVKM. J gave up 4 bases and V 9 bases, and 5 bases lay outside the gene matches. The CDR3 length is 14 residues.

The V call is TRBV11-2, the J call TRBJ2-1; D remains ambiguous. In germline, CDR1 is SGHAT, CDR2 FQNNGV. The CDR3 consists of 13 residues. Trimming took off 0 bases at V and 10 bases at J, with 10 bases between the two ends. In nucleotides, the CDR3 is TGTGCCAGCAGCTTAGATTCCGTTTTAGAGCAGTTCTTC. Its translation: CASSLDSVLEQFF.

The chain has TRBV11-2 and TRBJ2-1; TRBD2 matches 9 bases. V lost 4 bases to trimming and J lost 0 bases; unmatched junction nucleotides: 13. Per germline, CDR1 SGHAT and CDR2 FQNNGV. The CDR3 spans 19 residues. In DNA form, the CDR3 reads TGTGCCAGCAGCTCTGGCGGGAGGGCCACCAAAACCTCCTACAATGAGCAGTTCTTC. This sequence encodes CASSSGGRATKTSYNEQFF.

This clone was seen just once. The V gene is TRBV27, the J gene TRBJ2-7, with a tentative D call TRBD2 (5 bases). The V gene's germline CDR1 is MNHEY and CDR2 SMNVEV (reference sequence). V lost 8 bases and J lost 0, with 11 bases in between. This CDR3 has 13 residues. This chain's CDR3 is CASGSLSSYEQYF. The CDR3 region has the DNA TGTGCCAGCGGGAGCCTAAGCTCCTACGAGCAGTACTTC.

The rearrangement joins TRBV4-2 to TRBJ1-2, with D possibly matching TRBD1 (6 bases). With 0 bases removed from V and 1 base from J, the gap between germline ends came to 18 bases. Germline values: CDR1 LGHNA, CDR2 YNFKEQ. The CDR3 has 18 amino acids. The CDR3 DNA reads TGTGCCAGCAGCCAAGAAGGCCGAGGGGGTACTTTTAACTATGGCTACACCTTC. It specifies CASSQEGRGGTFNYGYTF.

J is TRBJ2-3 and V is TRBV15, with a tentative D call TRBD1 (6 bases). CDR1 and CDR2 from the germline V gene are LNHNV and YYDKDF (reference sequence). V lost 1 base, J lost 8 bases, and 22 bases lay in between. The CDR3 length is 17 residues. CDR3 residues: CATSRASGQGLRSTQYF. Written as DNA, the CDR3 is TGTGCCACCAGCAGAGCCTCTGGGCAGGGGCTTAGGAGTACGCAGTATTTT.

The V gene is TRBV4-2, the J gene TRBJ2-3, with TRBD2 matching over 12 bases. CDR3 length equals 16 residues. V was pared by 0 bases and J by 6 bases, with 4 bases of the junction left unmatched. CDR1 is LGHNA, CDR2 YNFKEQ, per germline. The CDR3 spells CASSQDTSGRSDTQYF. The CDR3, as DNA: TGTGCCAGCAGCCAAGACACTAGCGGGAGGTCGGATACGCAGTATTTT.

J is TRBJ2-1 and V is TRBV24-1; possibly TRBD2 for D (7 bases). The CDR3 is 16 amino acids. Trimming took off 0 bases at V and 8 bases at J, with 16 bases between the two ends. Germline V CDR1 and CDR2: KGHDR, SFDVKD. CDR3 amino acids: CATSDLNSGGAYEQFF. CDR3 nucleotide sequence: TGTGCCACCAGTGATTTGAACTCGGGGGGCGCCTATGAGCAGTTCTTC.

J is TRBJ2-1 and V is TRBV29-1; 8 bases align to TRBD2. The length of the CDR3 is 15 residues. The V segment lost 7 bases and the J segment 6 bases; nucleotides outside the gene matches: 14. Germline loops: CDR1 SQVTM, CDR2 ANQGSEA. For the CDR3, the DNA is TGCAGCGCCCGGAAAAGCGGGAGCGGGGGCAATGAGCAGTTCTTC. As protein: CSARKSGSGGNEQFF.

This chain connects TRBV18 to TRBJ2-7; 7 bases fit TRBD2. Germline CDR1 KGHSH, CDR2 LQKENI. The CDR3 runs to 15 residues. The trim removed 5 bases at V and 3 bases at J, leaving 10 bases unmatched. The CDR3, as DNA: TGTGCCAGCTCATCCAGTCCTGCGGGGGTCTACGAGCAGTACTTC. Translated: CASSSSPAGVYEQYF.

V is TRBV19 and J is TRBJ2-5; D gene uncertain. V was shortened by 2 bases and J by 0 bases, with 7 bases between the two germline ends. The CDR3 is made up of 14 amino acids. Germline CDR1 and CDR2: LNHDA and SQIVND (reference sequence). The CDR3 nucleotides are TGTGCCAGTAGTATATCAATGTACCAAGAGACCCAGTACTTC. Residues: CASSISMYQETQYF.

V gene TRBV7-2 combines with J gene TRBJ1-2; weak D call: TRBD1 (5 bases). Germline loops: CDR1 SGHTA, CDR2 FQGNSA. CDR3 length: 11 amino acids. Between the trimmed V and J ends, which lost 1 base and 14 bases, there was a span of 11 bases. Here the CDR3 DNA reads TGTGCCAGCAGCTTAGGGGCAGGGAGGACCTTC. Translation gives CASSLGAGRTF.

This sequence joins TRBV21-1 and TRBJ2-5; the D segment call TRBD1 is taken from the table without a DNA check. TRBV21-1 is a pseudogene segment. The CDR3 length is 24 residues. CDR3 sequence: CASSKVSGQGARGQRAGDQETQYF. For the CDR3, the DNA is TGTGCCAGCAGCAAAGTATCGGGACAGGGGGCTCGAGGTCAGAGGGCGGGGGACCAAGAGACCCAGTACTTC.

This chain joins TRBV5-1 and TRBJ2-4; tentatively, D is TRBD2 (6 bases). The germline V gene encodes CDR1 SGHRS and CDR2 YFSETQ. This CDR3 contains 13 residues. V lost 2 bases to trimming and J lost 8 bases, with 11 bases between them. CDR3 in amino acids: CASSFGGEDIQYF. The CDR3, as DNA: TGCGCCAGCAGCTTTGGCGGGGAGGACATTCAGTACTTC.

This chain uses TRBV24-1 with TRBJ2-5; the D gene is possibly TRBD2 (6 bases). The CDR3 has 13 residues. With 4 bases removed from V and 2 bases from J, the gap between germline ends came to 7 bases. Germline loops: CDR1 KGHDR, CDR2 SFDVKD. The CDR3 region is CATSDGSQETQYF. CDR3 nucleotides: TGTGCCACCAGTGACGGGAGTCAAGAGACCCAGTACTTC.

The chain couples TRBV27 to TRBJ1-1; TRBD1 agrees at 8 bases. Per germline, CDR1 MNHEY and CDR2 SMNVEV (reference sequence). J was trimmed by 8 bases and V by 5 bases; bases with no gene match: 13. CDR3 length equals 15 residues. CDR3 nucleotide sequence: TGTGCCAGCAGTACCGGGACAGGTTTGTCCGGAGAAGCTTTCTTT. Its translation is CASSTGTGLSGEAFF.

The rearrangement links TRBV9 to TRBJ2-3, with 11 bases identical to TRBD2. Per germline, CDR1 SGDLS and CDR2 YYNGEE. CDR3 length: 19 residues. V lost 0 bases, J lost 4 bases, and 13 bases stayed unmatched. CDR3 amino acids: CASSVEPTTSGIVPDTQYF. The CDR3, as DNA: TGTGCCAGCAGCGTAGAGCCCACGACTAGCGGGATTGTCCCAGATACGCAGTATTTT.

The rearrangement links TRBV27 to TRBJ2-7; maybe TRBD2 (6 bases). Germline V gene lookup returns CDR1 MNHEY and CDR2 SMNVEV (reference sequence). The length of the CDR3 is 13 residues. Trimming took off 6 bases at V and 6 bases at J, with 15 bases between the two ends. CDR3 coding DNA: TGTGCCAGCAGCCTCCCGGGAGTATCCGAGCAGTACTTC. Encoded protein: CASSLPGVSEQYF.